The source of this T cell receptor (beta chain) is a study of Ad26.COV2.S vaccination and SARS-CoV-2 variants. Overall study context: Among those in the COV1001 Ad26.COV2.S trial arm was the donor. The authors gave Ad26.COV2.S intramuscularly, either once or twice 56 days apart.

The treatment here: 15 to 20 received Ad26.COV2.S at low or high dose, single or two shots; about 5 received placebo; per-sample allocation not given. Collection of samples fell on day 63 after the first vaccine or placebo injection. Assay: immunoSEQ multiplex PCR; the TCRdb copy retains only in-frame clones and omits some. Among hundreds of thousands of clones listed, approximately 88% were seen once. There are 12 residues in the CDR3. Germline V gene lookup returns CDR1 SQVTM and CDR2 ANQGSEA. The clonotype comes from a person aged 18-60 years who received the Ad26.COV2.S COVID-19 vaccine or a placebo. The chain uses TRBV29-1 and TRBJ1-2; D perhaps matches TRBD1 (5 bases). The sequencing here drew on peripheral blood, taken in a trial of Ad26.COV2.S vaccine versus placebo. The CDR3 DNA reads TGCGCGGGGGTCGTCGGGGGCTATGGCTACACCTTC. Its protein product is CAGVVGGYGYTF.